This T cell receptor beta chain came from a study of CD8 T cells in ankylosing spondylitis. Findings and caveats of the study: In peripheral blood, disease-linked CD8+ clones occurred at relatively low frequencies. About eight highly homologous variants made up a TCR beta motif that seemed to typify ankylosing spondylitis blood.

For TCR beta, libraries came from quantitative 5'-RACE with molecular barcodes. One entry per CDR3 protein, called by TCRdb with MiXCR from the 5' RACE reads. The sample lists a few hundred thousand distinct CDR3 sequences, about 10% occurring once. As for this clonotype: Its specificity is not known.

From germline, CDR1 is DFQATT and CDR2 SNEGSKA (reference sequence). This CDR3 region has 15 residues. Germline trimming cut 6 bases from V and 0 bases from J; bases unmatched to any gene: 8. The source of this sequence is a male donor with ankylosing spondylitis or in good health (not recorded which). The gene calls are TRBV20-1 and TRBJ2-7; 10 nucleotides match TRBD2. The specimen was blood, either unsorted or a sorted T cell fraction (not recorded which). CDR3 residues: CSADPGLATSYEQYF. CDR3 nucleotide sequence: TGCAGTGCCGATCCGGGACTAGCGACCTCCTACGAGCAGTACTTC.